This entry describes one TCR beta chain. Its antigen is unknown. The data originate from a study of cytomegalovirus exposure and HLA in healthy donors. Broader study findings: TCR beta chain V- and J-gene trimming was linked, in a later analysis, to a missense variant in DCLRE1C. Most TCR sequences proved rare, with some public TCRs found in many donors.

J lost 2 bases, V lost 9 bases, and 17 bases had no gene match. Germline V gene sequence: CDR1 LNHDA, CDR2 SQIVND (reference sequence). The CDR3 loop spans 17 amino acids. Though nominally healthy at sampling, donors likely had unrecorded immune exposures. The PCR used 60 Vbeta and 13 Jbeta primers. TCRdb's table, derived via immunoSEQ multiplex PCR, lists solely in-frame clones and lacks some. The profile shows some 120,000 clones, roughly 83% of them singletons. The chain employs TRBV19 and TRBJ1-2, with 8 bases identical to TRBD1. This clonotype originated in a young man in good health and CMV-seronegative. The sequencing input was PBMCs. The CDR3 nucleotides read TGTGCCAGCGTGGGACAGGCCTCAGTAGAAGTAAACTATGGCTACACCTTC. Translation gives CASVGQASVEVNYGYTF.